Listed below are T cell receptor beta chains from one sample, sequenced in a study of T cells in localized non-small cell lung cancer. Assay: immunoSEQ multiplex PCR; the TCRdb copy retains only in-frame clones and omits some. The data hold some 82,000 clones, with 80% observed a single time. The sample was PBMCs, taken before any cancer treatment. The receptors originated from a man aged 40 to 70 with stage II squamous cell lung carcinoma. The CDR3 runs from the conserved cysteine through the conserved F or W. Fields, in order: J gene, V gene, D gene, clone size, CDR3 DNA, CDR3 protein. D genes are given only for firm matches. Only some rows state a clone size, as once, few, many or a class for expanded clones.

TRBJ1-6 | TRBV4-2 | TRBD1 | . | TGTGCCAGCAGCCCGCGGACAGGGGGTAATTCACCCCTCCACTTT | CASSPRTGGNSPLHF
TRBJ1-3 | TRBV7-2 | . | . | TGTGCCAGCAGCTTAGGGTTTCCCGGGATTTCTGGAAACACCATATATTTT | CASSLGFPGISGNTIYF
TRBJ1-5 | TRBV27 | . | few | TGTGCCAGCTGGACTGGGCGGCAGCCCCAGCATTTT | CASWTGRQPQHF
TRBJ1-5 | TRBV19 | . | . | TGTGCCAGTAGGGGGGGATCGAGCAATCAGCCCCAGCATTTT | CASRGGSSNQPQHF
TRBJ1-5 | TRBV30 | TRBD1 | . | TGTGCCTGGAGTGTGAGGCAGGGGGCAGTGAGCAATCAGCCCCAGCATTTT | CAWSVRQGAVSNQPQHF
TRBJ2-4 | TRBV7-2 | TRBD2 | . | TGTGCCAGCAGCGAGACTAGCGGGGGGGCGGCCAAAAACATTCAGTACTTC | CASSETSGGAAKNIQYF
TRBJ2-1 | TRBV7-3 | . | . | TGTGCCAGCAGCCTATCAGGGGGGGCAAATGAGCAGTTCTTC | CASSLSGGANEQFF
TRBJ1-2 | TRBV18 | . | . | TGTGCCAGCTCATTGTATGACCCAAGCTTCCCTTATGGCTACACCTTC | CASSLYDPSFPYGYTF
TRBJ2-1 | TRBV4-1 | . | . | TGCGCCAGCAGCCAAGACCCCCCTGTCTACAATGAGCAGTTCTTC | CASSQDPPVYNEQFF
TRBJ1-6 | TRBV9 | . | . | TGTGCCAGCAGCGCGTCAGACCTTTTTCAGAATTCACCCCTCCACTTT | CASSASDLFQNSPLHF
TRBJ2-5 | TRBV18 | . | . | TGTGCCAGCTCACCATATGGAGAGACCCAGTACTTC | CASSPYGETQYF
TRBJ1-1 | TRBV5-4 | . | . | TGTGCCAGCAGCCCGGAATTGAACACTGAAGCTTTCTTT | CASSPELNTEAFF
TRBJ2-7 | TRBV19 | . | . | TGTGCCAGTAGTATTTGGGTGGTGCAGCGGGCCTACGAGCAGTACTTC | CASSIWVVQRAYEQYF
TRBJ2-2 | TRBV28 | . | . | TGTGCCAGCAGCACGGACACGAACACCGGGGAGCTGTTTTTT | CASSTDTNTGELFF
TRBJ1-2 | TRBV28 | . | once | TGTGCCAGCAGTTTAATCACCTCCGGCTACACCTTC | CASSLITSGYTF
TRBJ1-2 | TRBV6-5 | TRBD1 | . | TGTGCCAGCAGTCGACAGGGGATGGGGGGCTACACCTTC | CASSRQGMGGYTF
TRBJ2-1 | TRBV6-5 | TRBD2 | few | TGTGCCAGCAGTGCCACTAGCGGGAGCTACAATGAGCAGTTCTTC | CASSATSGSYNEQFF
TRBJ2-7 | TRBV5-6 | . | . | TGTGCCAGCAGCTTGGGACTTGACTACGAGCAGTACTTC | CASSLGLDYEQYF
TRBJ1-2 | TRBV4-1 | . | . | TGCGCCAGCAGCCCGAACCCAGGGGATACCTATGGCTACACCTTC | CASSPNPGDTYGYTF
TRBJ2-1 | TRBV15 | . | . | TGTGCCACCAGTGTTAGCGGCGATGAGCAGTTCTTC | CATSVSGDEQFF
TRBJ1-6 | TRBV5-1 | . | few | TGCGCCAGCAGCTTGGTAATCGGTTCACCCCTCCACTTT | CASSLVIGSPLHF
TRBJ2-4 | TRBV28 | . | . | TGTGCCAGCAGTTTGGCCCTTCAAAACATTCAGTACTTC | CASSLALQNIQYF
TRBJ1-4 | TRBV6-6 | . | . | TGTGCCAGCAGGGGGGGGAGGTTCAAGGAAAAACTGTTTTTT | CASRGGRFKEKLFF
TRBJ1-2 | TRBV28 | . | . | TGTGCCAGCAGTTTAAACAGCTATGGCTACACCTTC | CASSLNSYGYTF
TRBJ2-3 | TRBV28 | TRBD1 | . | TGTGCCAGCAGTTGGGACAGGGTGAGCGCCGCTCTTACAGATACGCAGTATTTT | CASSWDRVSAALTDTQYF
TRBJ1-5 | TRBV28 | . | . | TGTGCCAGCAGTCCCTATCGACAGCACAATCAGCCCCAGCATTTT | CASSPYRQHNQPQHF
TRBJ1-5 | TRBV6-1 | . | few | TGTGCCAGCAGTGGCTACGGAGGCCAGCCCCAGCATTTT | CASSGYGGQPQHF
TRBJ1-2 | TRBV6-1 | . | . | TGTGCCAGCAGTGAAGCGCTGGTCAGTTTGGGACTTTATGGCTACACCTTC | CASSEALVSLGLYGYTF
TRBJ1-1 | TRBV2 | . | . | TGTGCCGGAGCAGAGTTCTTGGGTGAAGCTTTCTTT | CAGAEFLGEAFF
TRBJ2-7 | TRBV28 | TRBD1 | few | TGTGCCAGCATCGGATCCGGGACAGGGGATTACGAGCAGTACTTC | CASIGSGTGDYEQYF
TRBJ2-3 | TRBV4-2 | TRBD2 | . | TGTGCCAGCAGCCAAGGGGGACTAGCGGGAGGTATCGCAGATACGCAGTATTTT | CASSQGGLAGGIADTQYF
TRBJ2-6 | TRBV4-2 | TRBD1 | . | TGTGCCAGCAGCCAAGATTTGTCGGGACAGGGTGGTACTGGGGCCAACGTCCTGACTTTC | CASSQDLSGQGGTGANVLTF
TRBJ2-7 | TRBV11-2 | . | . | TGTGCCAGCAGCTTACTGGGGCGCGGGGACGACTACGAGCAGTACTTC | CASSLLGRGDDYEQYF